The text below deals with one T cell receptor (beta chain). What it binds is unknown. The V and J ends lost 0 bases and 3 bases respectively, with 9 bases between them. CDR3 length: 15 amino acids. Germline V gene data show CDR1 as SGHRS and CDR2 as YFSETQ. Repertoires were generated with immunoSEQ multiplex PCR, while TCRdb's copy carries only in-frame clones and drops some. The sample includes about 150,000 clones, approximately 90% of them seen just once. The sample originates from a study of radiation and T cells in renal cell carcinoma. General study results and limits: In blood, top tumor clones expanded by 2 weeks, shrinking by 4.

Time point indicated: blood 2 weeks post-SBRT. Treatment noted: 15 Gy SBRT to primary tumor, nephrectomy 4 weeks later. The patient's renal cell carcinoma had clear cell pathology. The rearrangement links TRBV5-1 to TRBJ2-2; a possible D gene is TRBD2 (6 bases). This clonotype was obtained from a woman aged 50 to 65 with renal cell carcinoma. Source: blood, taken from a patient whose treatment included radiotherapy and nephrectomy. CDR3 residues: CASSLARGYTGELFF. The CDR3 bases are TGCGCCAGCAGCTTGGCTCGGGGGTACACCGGGGAGCTGTTTTTT.